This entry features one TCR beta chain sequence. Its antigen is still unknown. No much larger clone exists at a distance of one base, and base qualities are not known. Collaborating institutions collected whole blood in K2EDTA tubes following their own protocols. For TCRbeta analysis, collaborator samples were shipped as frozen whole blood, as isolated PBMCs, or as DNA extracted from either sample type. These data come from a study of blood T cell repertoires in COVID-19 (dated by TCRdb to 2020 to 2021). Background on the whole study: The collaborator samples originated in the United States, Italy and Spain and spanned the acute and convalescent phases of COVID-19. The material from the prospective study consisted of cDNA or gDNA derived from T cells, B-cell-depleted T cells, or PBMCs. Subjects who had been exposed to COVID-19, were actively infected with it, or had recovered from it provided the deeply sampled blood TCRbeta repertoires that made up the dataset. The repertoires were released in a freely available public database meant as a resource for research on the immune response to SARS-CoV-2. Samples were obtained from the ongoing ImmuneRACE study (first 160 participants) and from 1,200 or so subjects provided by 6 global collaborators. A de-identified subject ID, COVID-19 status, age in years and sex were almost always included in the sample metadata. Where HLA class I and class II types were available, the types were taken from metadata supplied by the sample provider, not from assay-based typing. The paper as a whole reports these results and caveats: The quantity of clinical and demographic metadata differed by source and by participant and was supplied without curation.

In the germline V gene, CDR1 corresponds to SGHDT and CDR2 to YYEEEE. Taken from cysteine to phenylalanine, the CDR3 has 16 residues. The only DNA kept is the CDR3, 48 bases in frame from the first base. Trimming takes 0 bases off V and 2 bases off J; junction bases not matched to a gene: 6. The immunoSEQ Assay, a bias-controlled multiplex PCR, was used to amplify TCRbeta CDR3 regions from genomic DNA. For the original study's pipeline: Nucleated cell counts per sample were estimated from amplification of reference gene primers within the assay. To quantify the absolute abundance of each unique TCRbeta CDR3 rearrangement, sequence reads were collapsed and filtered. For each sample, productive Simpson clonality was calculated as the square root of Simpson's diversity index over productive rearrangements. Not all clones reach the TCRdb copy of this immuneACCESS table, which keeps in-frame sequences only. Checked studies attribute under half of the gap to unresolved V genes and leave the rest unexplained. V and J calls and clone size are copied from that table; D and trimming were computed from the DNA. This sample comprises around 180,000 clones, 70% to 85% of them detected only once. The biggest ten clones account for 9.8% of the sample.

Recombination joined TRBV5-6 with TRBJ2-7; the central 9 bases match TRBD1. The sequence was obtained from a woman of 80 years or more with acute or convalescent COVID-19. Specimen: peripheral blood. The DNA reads TGTGCCAGCAGCTTGGTTGACAGGGGGGCTACCTACGAGCAGTACTTC. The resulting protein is CASSLVDRGATYEQYF.